This TCR beta chain derives from a study of blood T cell repertoires in COVID-19. Study summary: The United States, Italy and Spain supplied acute and convalescent COVID-19 samples.

Using immunoSEQ multiplex PCR, the repertoire was profiled, and TCRdb retains in-frame clones only, with some absent. Of 50,000 to 65,000 clones listed, roughly 82% are singletons. The germline CDR1 and CDR2 sequences are MNHEY and SVGEGT. The CDR3 extends over 15 amino acids. The V gene end was trimmed by 6 bases and the J gene end by 0 bases; junction bases not matched to a gene: 5. The J gene is TRBJ1-5, the V gene TRBV6-2 or TRBV6-3; 7 bases match TRBD1. Sample: peripheral blood. The receptor was derived from a woman in her fifties or sixties with acute or convalescent COVID-19. Here the CDR3 DNA reads TGTGCCAGCAGCAGGGGGGGGCATAGCAATCAGCCCCAGCATTTT. The encoded protein is CASSRGGHSNQPQHF.